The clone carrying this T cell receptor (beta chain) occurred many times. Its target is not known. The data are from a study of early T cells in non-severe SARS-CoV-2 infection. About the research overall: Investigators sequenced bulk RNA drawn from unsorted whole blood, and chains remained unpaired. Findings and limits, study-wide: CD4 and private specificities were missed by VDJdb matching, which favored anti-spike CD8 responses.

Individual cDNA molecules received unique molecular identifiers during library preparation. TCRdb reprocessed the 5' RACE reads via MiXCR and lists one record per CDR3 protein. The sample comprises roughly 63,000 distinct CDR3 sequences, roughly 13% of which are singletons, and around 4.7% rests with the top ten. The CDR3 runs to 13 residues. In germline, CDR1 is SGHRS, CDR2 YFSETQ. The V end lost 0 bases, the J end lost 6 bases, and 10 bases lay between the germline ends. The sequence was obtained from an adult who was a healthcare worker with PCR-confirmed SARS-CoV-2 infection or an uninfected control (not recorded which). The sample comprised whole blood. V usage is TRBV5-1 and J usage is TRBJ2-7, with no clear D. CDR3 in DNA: TGCGCCAGCAGCTTGGAGCCTACTCTCGAGCAGTACTTC. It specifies CASSLEPTLEQYF.